Each of the 24 T cell receptor beta chains below was sequenced from the same sample in a study of T cells in Graves' hyperthyroidism and ophthalmopathy. Amplified regions were TCR beta CDR3 sequences from RNA transcripts. An initial round of RT-PCR targeting the TCR CDR3 relied on the HTBI primer set. One entry per CDR3 protein, called by TCRdb with MiXCR from the multiplex PCR reads. Of about 480,000 distinct CDR3 sequences in the sample, about 15% were seen once. The sample consisted of blood. These TCRs come from a woman aged 18-30 years with Graves' hyperthyroidism.

The table lists this clonotype with many counts. This CDR3 reads CAWNRWYNEQFF. As DNA, the CDR3 is TGTGCCTGGAATAGGTGGTACAATGAGCAGTTCTTC. This chain connects TRBV30 to TRBJ2-1; no definite D call. The CDR3 contains 12 residues. Looked up from germline, CDR1 is GTSNPN and CDR2 is SVGIG (reference sequence). Trimming shortened V by 4 bases and J by 4 bases, and 8 bases separated the two germline ends.

This clonotype has a handful of counts. V and J are TRBV20-1 and TRBJ2-1, with a possible D match to TRBD2 (7 bases). The CDR3 has 14 amino acids. Trimming left V 5 bases short and J 7 bases short, with 18 bases between. Germline CDR1 reads DFQATT; CDR2 reads SNEGSKA (reference sequence). CDR3 region: CSAPRGGNWNEQFF. CDR3 coding DNA: TGCAGTGCTCCGAGGGGGGGCAATTGGAATGAGCAGTTCTTC.

Comments on this clonotype: One end of the junction is discordant with germline, which a read error may explain. The gene calls are TRBV3-1 and TRBJ1-2; no firm D call. CDR1 is LGHDT, CDR2 YNNKEL, per germline (reference sequence). CDR3 length equals 15 residues. The CDR3 DNA reads as TGTGCCAGCAGCCAAGATGGTCGGACTACTCCCGGCTGCACCTTC. This sequence encodes CASSQDGRTTPGCTF.

Many counts were recorded for this clonotype. The rearrangement uses TRBV29-1 and TRBJ1-2; 7 nucleotides line up with TRBD1. From germline, CDR1 is SQVTM and CDR2 ANQGSEA. Trimming cost V 8 bases and J 6 bases; bases outside gene matches: 3. This CDR3 has 10 residues. Written as DNA, the CDR3 is TGCAGCTACAGGGGTGATGGCTACACCTTC. It translates to CSYRGDGYTF.

Points on this clonotype: A much bigger clone sits one base away, suggesting this may be a read error. J is TRBJ1-1 and V is TRBV19; weak D call: TRBD1 (6 bases). Germline-derived CDR1 and CDR2 are LNHDA and SQIVND (reference sequence). The V and J ends lost 1 base and 6 bases respectively, with 15 bases between them. The CDR3 loop spans 15 amino acids. The CDR3: CASSIGPGVNAEAFF. In DNA, the CDR3 is TGTGCCAGTAGTATAGGTCCAGGGGTCAACGCTGAAGCTTTCTTT.

The sample holds a few counts of this clonotype. The V call is TRBV9, the J call TRBJ2-2, with 12 bases that match TRBD1. The CDR3 extends over 16 amino acids. V was clipped by 6 bases and J by 3 bases; unmatched bases: 6. Germline V lookup: CDR1 SGDLS, CDR2 YYNGEE. The CDR3 coding sequence is TGTGCCAGCACCCGGGGGACAGGGGGCGACACCGGGGAGCTGTTTTTT. Its translation is CASTRGTGGDTGELFF.

The table lists this clonotype with many counts. This sequence joins TRBV7-8 and TRBJ2-7; 8 nucleotides match TRBD1. V shed 1 base, J shed 6 bases, and the junction held 8 bases outside the gene matches. The CDR3 loop spans 15 amino acids. Germline V gene lookup returns CDR1 SGHVS and CDR2 FQNEAQ. The CDR3 spells CASSLDWTGYGEQYV. The CDR3 DNA reads TGTGCCAGCAGCTTAGATTGGACAGGGTACGGCGAGCAGTACGTC.

This clonotype was seen a handful of times. The chain uses TRBV6-1 and TRBJ2-3; 12 nucleotides line up with TRBD2. Looked up from germline, CDR1 is MNHNS and CDR2 is SASEGT. This CDR3 is built from 17 residues. V lost 3 bases to trimming and J lost 2 bases; unmatched junction nucleotides: 6. The CDR3 spells CASSDRTSGISTDTQYF. The CDR3 DNA is TGTGCCAGCAGTGATAGGACTAGCGGGATATCCACAGATACGCAGTATTTT.

Concerning this clonotype: Its ends do not fully match the called genes, so a read error is possible. The gene calls are TRBV11-1 and TRBJ2-1, with 8 bases fitting TRBD2. The CDR3 loop spans 16 amino acids. CDR1 and CDR2 from the germline V gene are SGHAT and FQDESV (reference sequence). CDR3 residues: CASGLVPGGAYNEQFF. The CDR3 DNA sequence: TGTGCCAGCGGCTTAGTTCCGGGAGGGGCCTACAATGAGCAGTTCTTC.

This clonotype was observed many times. The chain combines TRBV18 with TRBJ1-2, with 7 bases identical to TRBD1. CDR1 and CDR2 from the germline V gene are KGHSH and LQKENI. The CDR3 covers 13 residues. Germline trimming cut 2 bases from V and 7 bases from J; bases unmatched to any gene: 4. The CDR3 here is CASSPTGAGGYTF. The CDR3 DNA reads as TGTGCCAGCTCACCAACAGGGGCGGGTGGCTACACCTTC.

This clonotype was detected ten times or more. This rearrangement joins TRBV9 to TRBJ1-2; 8 bases are shared with TRBD1. The CDR3 is 15 amino acids. Losses at the gene ends were 2 bases for V and 3 bases for J; bases not matched to a gene: 6. Germline CDR1 is SGDLS and CDR2 is YYNGEE. The CDR3 DNA follows: TGTGCCAGCAGCGTGCTTGGGACAGGCCACTATGGCTACACCTTC. Protein sequence: CASSVLGTGHYGYTF.

This clonotype was seen only a few times. J is TRBJ1-1 and V is TRBV19; D remains unclear. V was pared by 5 bases and J by 4 bases, with 11 bases between. The germline CDR1 and CDR2 sequences are LNHDA and SQIVND (reference sequence). CDR3 length equals 13 residues. The CDR3 DNA follows: TGTGCCAGTAGTCCAGGTTCGAGCACTGAAGCTTTCTTT. Its protein product is CASSPGSSTEAFF. The whole variable domain, remainder taken from reference TRBV19 and TRBJ1-1, is DGGITQSPKYLFRKEGQNVTLSCEQNLNHDAMYWYRQDPGQGLRLIYYSQIVNDFQKGDIAEGYSVSREKKESFPLTVTSAQKNPTAFYLCASSPGSSTEAFFGQGTRLTVV.

At least ten counts were recorded for this clonotype. This chain joins TRBV24-1 and TRBJ1-1; a weak D match, TRBD1 (5 bases). The germline V gene encodes CDR1 KGHDR and CDR2 SFDVKD. V was clipped by 4 bases and J by 0 bases, with 11 bases between them. The CDR3 consists of 15 residues. CDR3 region: CATSESGLMNTEAFF. DNA of the CDR3: TGTGCCACCAGTGAATCGGGGCTCATGAACACTGAAGCTTTCTTT.

The rearrangement joins TRBV20-1 to TRBJ2-7; the D gene is possibly TRBD1 (5 bases). Per germline, CDR1 DFQATT and CDR2 SNEGSKA (reference sequence). V was clipped by 1 base and J by 6 bases, with 13 bases between them. The CDR3 length is 13 residues. The CDR3 nucleotides read TGCAGTGCTAGAGCTTTGACAGATCTCGAGCAGTACTTC. This codes for CSARALTDLEQYF.

The gene calls are TRBV12-3 or TRBV12-4 and TRBJ2-7; D remains unclear. This CDR3 comprises 12 residues. V was pared by 4 bases and J by 4 bases, with 8 bases between. The CDR3 DNA follows: TGTGCCAGCAGTTCCTCCGGGTACGAGCAGTACGTC. Protein: CASSSSGYEQYV.

This clonotype was seen only a few times. J is TRBJ1-1 and V is TRBV5-4, with D possibly being TRBD1 (5 bases). There are 17 residues in the CDR3. Germline CDR1 SGHNT, CDR2 YYREEE (reference sequence). Trimming shortened V by 2 bases and J by 2 bases, and 19 bases separated the two germline ends. Here the CDR3 DNA reads TGTGCCAGCAGCTTCCTCTCGGGGCTACCAAGAAACACTGAAGCTTTCTTT. This translates into CASSFLSGLPRNTEAFF.

The chain employs TRBV27 and TRBJ1-1, with a weak D call TRBD1 (5 bases). The CDR3 runs to 16 residues. Germline lookup yields CDR1 MNHEY and CDR2 SMNVEV (reference sequence). The V end lost 6 bases, the J end lost 7 bases, and 24 bases lay between the germline ends. The CDR3 DNA follows: TGTGCCAGCAGCCAAAAGGCGTGGGACCAACTGAATGAAGCTTTCTTT. Translated: CASSQKAWDQLNEAFF.

The table lists this clonotype with many counts. This chain connects TRBV9 to TRBJ2-7; 11 bases fit TRBD2. Germline values: CDR1 SGDLS, CDR2 YYNGEE. The J segment lost 3 bases and the V segment lost 4 bases, leaving 6 bases of the junction unmatched. The CDR3 contains 15 residues. CDR3 coding DNA: TGTGCCAGCAGCCCGGGACTAGCGGAGCACTACGAGCAGTACTTC. Its translation: CASSPGLAEHYEQYF.

This clonotype occurred many times. The chain joins TRBV27 to TRBJ1-1; D unresolved. Germline lookup yields CDR1 MNHEY and CDR2 SMNVEV (reference sequence). Trimming pared 3 bases from V and 10 bases from J, leaving 21 bases between. CDR3 length: 15 residues. The CDR3 sequence: CASSLLGPVGRGAFF. The CDR3 region has the DNA TGTGCCAGCAGTTTGCTAGGACCGGTCGGGCGCGGAGCTTTCTTT.

The table lists this clonotype with a few counts. This rearrangement joins TRBV4-1 to TRBJ2-5; 10 positions agree with TRBD2. With 2 bases clipped from V and 4 bases from J, the junction kept 16 bases outside the gene matches. Germline-derived CDR1 and CDR2 are MGHRA and YSYEKL. The CDR3 runs to 19 residues. The CDR3 DNA sequence: TGCGCCAGCAGCCAAACTGTGAGGGCAGCGGGAGGGCCCTCAGAGACCCAGTACTTC. It codes for CASSQTVRAAGGPSETQYF.

The table lists this clonotype with many counts. The rearrangement joins TRBV11-2 to TRBJ2-5, with a tentative D call TRBD2 (6 bases). The CDR3 extends over 12 amino acids. V gave up 0 bases and J gave up 7 bases, with 6 bases separating them. CDR1 and CDR2 (germline): SGHAT, FQNNGV. The CDR3 DNA sequence: TGTGCCAGCAGCTTAGAGGGGGGGACCCAGTACTTC. As protein: CASSLEGGTQYF.

The chain joins TRBV15 to TRBJ1-1; maybe TRBD1 (5 bases). The CDR3 runs to 14 residues. Germline-derived CDR1 and CDR2 are LNHNV and YYDKDF (reference sequence). V gave up 5 bases and J gave up 0 bases, with 10 bases separating them. The CDR3 reads CATSPSRVNTEAFF. The DNA for the CDR3 is TGTGCCACCAGCCCGAGCAGGGTGAACACTGAAGCTTTCTTT.

This clonotype has just a few counts. This chain links TRBV4-1 with TRBJ2-6; D gene unclear. V shed 2 bases and J shed 1 base, with 9 bases lying between them. CDR1 is MGHRA and CDR2 is YSYEKL in the germline V gene. CDR3 length equals 16 residues. CDR3 in DNA: TGCGCCAGCAGCCAATCCGGTCGGTCTGGGGCCAACGTCCTGACTTTC. Amino acid sequence: CASSQSGRSGANVLTF.

With regard to this clonotype: A read error may explain this, as a much larger clone is one base away. This chain links TRBV6-2 or TRBV6-3 with TRBJ2-1; D call uncertain. The CDR3 covers 13 residues. The V gene lost 5 bases and the J gene lost 10 bases, with 15 bases spanning the gap. Germline assignment: CDR1 MNHEY and CDR2 SVGEGT. CDR3 in DNA: TGTGCCAGCAGTGGAGACTCACTCTACGAGCAGTTCTTC. Translated, it gives CASSGDSLYEQFF.